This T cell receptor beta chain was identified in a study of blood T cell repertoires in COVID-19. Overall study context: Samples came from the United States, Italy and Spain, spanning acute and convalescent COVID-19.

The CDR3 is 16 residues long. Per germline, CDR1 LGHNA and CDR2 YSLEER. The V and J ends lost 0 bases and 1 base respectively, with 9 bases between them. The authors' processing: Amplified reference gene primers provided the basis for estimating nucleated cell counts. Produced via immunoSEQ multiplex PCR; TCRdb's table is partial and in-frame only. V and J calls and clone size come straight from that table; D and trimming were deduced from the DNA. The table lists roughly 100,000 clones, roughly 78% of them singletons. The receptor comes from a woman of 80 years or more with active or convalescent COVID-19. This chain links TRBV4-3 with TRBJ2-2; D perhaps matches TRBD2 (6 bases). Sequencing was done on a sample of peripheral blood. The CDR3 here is CASSQEVGGNTGELFF. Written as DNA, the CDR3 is TGCGCCAGCAGCCAAGAGGTGGGAGGGAACACCGGGGAGCTGTTTTTT.